This T cell receptor (beta chain) was observed in a study of radiotherapy plus CTLA-4 blockade in lung cancer. General study findings and limits: After radiotherapy and ipilimumab, tumor-derived clones expanded in peripheral blood.

Germline V CDR1 and CDR2: MNHEY, SVGAGI. The CDR3 sequence is 14 residues long. Trimming removed 6 bases from V and 5 bases from J; junction bases left unmatched: 8. Libraries were prepared by immunoSEQ multiplex PCR; TCRdb keeps only in-frame clonotypes and omits some of them. The data contain tens of thousands of clones, about three quarters of them singletons. Turning to this clone: What it recognizes is unknown.

This clonotype was obtained from a human donor with non-small cell lung cancer who had stable disease on radiotherapy plus ipilimumab. This specimen was peripheral blood, taken from a patient treated with radiotherapy plus ipilimumab. This chain joins TRBV6-5 and TRBJ2-5; the match to TRBD1 covers 8 bases. The CDR3 DNA reads as TGTGCCAGCAGACGACAGGGGCGGTCGGAGACCCAGTACTTC. It yields the protein CASRRQGRSETQYF.